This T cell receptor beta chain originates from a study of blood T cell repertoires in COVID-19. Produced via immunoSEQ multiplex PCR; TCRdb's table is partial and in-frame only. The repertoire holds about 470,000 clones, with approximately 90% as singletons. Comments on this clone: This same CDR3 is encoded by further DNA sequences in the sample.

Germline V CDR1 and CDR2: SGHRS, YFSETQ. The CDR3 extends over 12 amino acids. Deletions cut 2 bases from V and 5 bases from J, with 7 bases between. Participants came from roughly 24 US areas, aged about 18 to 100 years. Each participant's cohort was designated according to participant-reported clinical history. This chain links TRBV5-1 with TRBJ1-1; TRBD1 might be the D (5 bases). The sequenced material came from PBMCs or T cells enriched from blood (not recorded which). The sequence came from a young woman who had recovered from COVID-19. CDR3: CASSFGGTEAFF. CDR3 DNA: TGCGCCAGCAGCTTCGGGGGGACTGAAGCTTTCTTT. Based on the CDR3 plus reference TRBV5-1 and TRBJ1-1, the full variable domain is KAGVTQTPRYLIKTRGQQVTLSCSPISGHRSVSWYQQTPGQGLQFLFEYFSETQRNKGNFPGRFSGRQFSNSRSEMNVSTLELGDSALYLCASSFGGTEAFFGQGTRLTVV.